This is a list of T cell receptor beta chains from one sample in a study of blood T cells in healthy people across ages. One entry per CDR3 protein, called by TCRdb with MiXCR from the 5' RACE reads. The sample has 910,000 or so distinct CDR3 sequences, roughly 51% seen once. Specimen: blood. All receptors come from a woman aged 60-70 years in good health. The CDR3 runs from the conserved cysteine through the conserved F or W. The D gene is left open where the match is weak. Some rows have no size entry. The others give once, few or many, or a class for an expanded clone.

v_gene	d_gene	len	abundance	j_gene	CDR3nt	CDR3aa
TRBV6-6	.	16	.	TRBJ2-2	TGTGCCAGCAGTTACACGGGCCTCGCGAACACCGGGGAGCTGTTTTTT	CASSYTGLANTGELFF
TRBV3-1	TRBD1	20	few	TRBJ1-2	TGTGCCAGCAGTCAAAGCCGCCGGGGAGGGGGCGAGGGCAAGCCGTATGGCTACACCTTC	CASSQSRRGGGEGKPYGYTF
TRBV20-1	.	13	few	TRBJ2-5	TGCAGTGCTAGAAGGGACTCCGAAGAGACCCAGTACTTC	CSARRDSEETQYF
TRBV18	.	16	few	TRBJ2-6	TGTGCCAGCTCACCACCGGAGGGGACTGGGGCCAACGTCCTGACTTTC	CASSPPEGTGANVLTF
TRBV20-1	TRBD2	16	few	TRBJ2-5	TGCAGTGCTACCGGGACTACAAATACCTGGGAAGAGACCCAGTACTTC	CSATGTTNTWEETQYF
TRBV5-1	TRBD1	15	.	TRBJ1-6	TGCGCCAGCAGCTTGGAGGGACAGGGGAGTTCACCCCTCCACTTT	CASSLEGQGSSPLHF
TRBV7-9	.	14	.	TRBJ2-5	TGTACCAGCAGACCCGTGAGGGAAGAAGAGACCCAGTACTTC	CTSRPVREEETQYF
TRBV7-2	TRBD2	15	few	TRBJ2-5	TGTGCCAGCAGCCCCCTAGCGGGGGCACAAGAGACCCAGTACTTC	CASSPLAGAQETQYF
TRBV6-1	TRBD2	19	.	TRBJ2-1	TGTGCCAGCAGTGACAACCCTGGAATGGCGGGAGGGCCTCTCTATGAGCAGTTCTTC	CASSDNPGMAGGPLYEQFF
TRBV29-1	.	13	.	TRBJ1-2	TGCAGCGTTGAAATTCGGCAGGGAGATGGCTACACCTTC	CSVEIRQGDGYTF
TRBV29-1	.	16	.	TRBJ2-3	TGCAGCGTTGAAGATTGGGCGTCTTTGGGCACAGATACGCAGTATTTT	CSVEDWASLGTDTQYF
TRBV4-1	.	17	.	TRBJ2-5	TGCGCCAGCAGCCAAGGGATTAGCGGAGAGTACCAAGAGACCCAGTACTTC	CASSQGISGEYQETQYF
TRBV7-3	.	13	few	TRBJ2-1	TGTGCCAGCAGCCCTTCGGGCAGTGGTAAGCAGTTCTTC	CASSPSGSGKQFF
TRBV6-1	TRBD2	15	.	TRBJ2-1	TGTGCCAGCAGCGGGTTTGCGGGAGCCTACAATGAGCAGTTCTTC	CASSGFAGAYNEQFF
TRBV27	.	18	.	TRBJ2-6	TGTGCCAGCAGTCCGGGGACTCTGGCAAGCTCTGGGGCCAACGTCCTGACTTTC	CASSPGTLASSGANVLTF
TRBV4-1	.	16	.	TRBJ2-3	TGCGCCAGCAGCCAAGATCAAAGCGCCCGCACAGATACGCAGTATTTT	CASSQDQSARTDTQYF
TRBV5-6	.	14	.	TRBJ2-7	TGTGCCAGCAGCTTGGACCTGCGGTACTACGAGCAGTACTTC	CASSLDLRYYEQYF
TRBV7-9	.	12	.	TRBJ2-2	TGTGCCAGCAGCCAGGGTGTTTCCGAGCTGTTTTTT	CASSQGVSELFF
TRBV6-6	TRBD2	15	few	TRBJ2-7	TGTGCCAGCAGTCGGACTAGCGGGAGAGGGTACGAGCAGTACTTC	CASSRTSGRGYEQYF
TRBV10-3	.	14	.	TRBJ1-1	TGTGCCATCAGGGACGGGGCGGGGAACACTGAAGCTTTCTTT	CAIRDGAGNTEAFF
TRBV28	.	13	few	TRBJ2-7	TGTGCCAGCAGTTTGTTTCAGGGGAACGAGCAGTACTTC	CASSLFQGNEQYF
TRBV11-1	.	17	.	TRBJ2-4	TGTGCCAGCAGCTTAGGGATCGGGAGTCTAGCCAAAAACATTCAGTACTTC	CASSLGIGSLAKNIQYF
TRBV4-2	.	16	.	TRBJ2-5	TGTGCCAGCAGCCAAGTCGGCCGGACCGATAGGGAGACCCAGTACTTC	CASSQVGRTDRETQYF
TRBV6-5	.	13	.	TRBJ2-5	TGTGCCAGCAGGAAACCTCGGGAAGAGACCCAGTACTTC	CASRKPREETQYF
TRBV29-1	.	15	few	TRBJ2-5	TGCAGCGTTGATTGGGGACGCGCAATAGGGGAGACCCAGTACTTC	CSVDWGRAIGETQYF
TRBV4-2	.	16	many	TRBJ1-2	TGTGCCAGCAGCCAGGAATGGTTGGACAGATTAGATGGCTACACCTTC	CASSQEWLDRLDGYTF
TRBV4-1	TRBD1	15	.	TRBJ1-2	TGCGCCAGCAGCCAAGGTGGACAGGGTAACTATGGCTACACCTTC	CASSQGGQGNYGYTF
TRBV11-2	TRBD2	17	.	TRBJ2-3	TGTGCCAGCAGCCCCATCAGGACTAGCGGGAGGGGTGATACGCAGTATTTT	CASSPIRTSGRGDTQYF
TRBV12-3/TRBV12-4	TRBD1	14	.	TRBJ1-2	TGTGCCAGCAGTTGGGCAGGGGGAGAGGGTGGCTACACCTTC	CASSWAGGEGGYTF